This record looks at one T cell receptor beta chain sequence and its context. Its antigen remains unknown. The V gene's germline CDR1 is SNHLY and CDR2 FYNNEI. V dropped 4 bases and J dropped 7 bases, with 11 bases sitting between them. The CDR3 is made up of 13 amino acids. The data were taken from a study of OX40 agonist ivuxolimab in advanced cancers. Study-level information: Ivuxolimab doses were 0.01, 0.1, 0.3, 1.5, 3 or 10 mg/kg every 2 weeks.

Notes on the study in general: CD8+ T cells showed, on average, more clonal expansion than CD4+ cells. Clonal expansion from baseline to week 6 occurred in both CD4+ and CD8+ T cells.

The investigators sampled blood at baseline, at cycle 4 day 1, and at cycle 7 day 1. TCRdb keeps only in-frame clones here, not all; method: immunoSEQ multiplex PCR. The table records some 80,000 clones, roughly 92% of them present only once. This chain uses TRBV2 with TRBJ1-5; tentative D call: TRBD1 (6 bases). The clonotype originates from an adult with an advanced solid tumor such as melanoma, head and neck, liver or kidney cancer. The sample in question was CD4+ or CD8+ T cells sorted from blood, obtained in a trial of the OX40 agonist ivuxolimab. The CDR3 loop is CASSAEGGQPQHF. In DNA form, the CDR3 reads TGTGCCAGCAGTGCTGAGGGGGGACAGCCCCAGCATTTT.